A single sample gave rise to the 4 T cell receptor beta chains below, sequenced in a study of OX40 agonist ivuxolimab in advanced cancers. Libraries were constructed by the immunoSEQ multiplex PCR assay. In its TCRdb copy, this immuneACCESS table keeps in-frame sequences only and misses some clones. Where compared with another copy, unresolved V genes explain less than half of these, and the others have no known cause. In this sample the table shows roughly 67,000 clones, around four fifths of which occur a single time. The ten top clones hold approximately 11% of the sample. The sample here was CD4+ or CD8+ T cells sorted from blood, taken in a trial of the OX40 agonist ivuxolimab. These receptors were obtained from an adult with an advanced solid tumor such as melanoma, head and neck, liver or kidney cancer.

The chain is built from TRBV7-3 and TRBJ2-1; TRBD2 matches at 7 bases. Germline CDR1 reads SGHTA; CDR2 reads FQGTGA. V lost 1 base and J lost 8; bases outside the gene matches: 11. The CDR3 has 16 amino acids. The CDR3 DNA reads as TGTGCCAGCAGCTTAAGACTCGGAGGGGCGGGGGATGAGCAGTTCTTC. This sequence encodes CASSLRLGGAGDEQFF.

The rearrangement links TRBV4-3 to TRBJ2-4; D uncertain. V gave up 1 base and J gave up 6 bases, with 7 bases separating them. Germline CDR1 LGHNA, CDR2 YSLEER. The CDR3 consists of 13 residues. Written as DNA, the CDR3 is TGCGCCAGCAGCCAAGCAGAAGGAAACATTCAGTACTTC. This gives the protein CASSQAEGNIQYF.

The V and J genes are TRBV19 and TRBJ1-1; maybe TRBD1 (6 bases). The CDR3 contains 15 residues. In germline, CDR1 is LNHDA, CDR2 SQIVND (reference sequence). V lost 5 bases to trimming and J lost 5 bases, with 18 bases between them. In DNA, the CDR3 is TGTGCCAGTAGTCGACCGGGACACCGGGGGACTGAAGCTTTCTTT. Encoded protein: CASSRPGHRGTEAFF.

This rearrangement joins TRBV10-3 to TRBJ1-3, with D possibly TRBD1 on 5 matching bases. V was pared by 3 bases and J by 0 bases, with 12 bases between. This CDR3 comprises 16 residues. Germline V gene lookup returns CDR1 ENHRY and CDR2 SYGVKD. The CDR3 region has the DNA TGTGCCATCAGTGAAGAGGGGATGATCTCTGGAAACACCATATATTTT. It encodes CAISEEGMISGNTIYF.